Below, 9 T cell receptor beta chains from the same sample are listed, as sequenced in a study of T-cell reconstitution after alpha-beta-depleted transplantation in children. Unique molecular identifiers were incorporated when the TCRbeta library was constructed. TCRdb re-analysed the PCR reads in MiXCR, keeping a single row per CDR3 protein. The sample carries some 500,000 distinct CDR3 sequences, approximately 32% recorded once. Material: PBMCs from the stem cell graft donor, obtained from the stem cell graft. The receptor source for this set is a human donor who donated a stem cell graft to a child with aplastic anemia.

The chain couples TRBV15 to TRBJ1-5; 7 nucleotides agree with TRBD1. Per the germline V gene, CDR1 is LNHNV and CDR2 is YYDKDF (reference sequence). V shed 2 bases, J shed 5 bases, and the junction held 6 bases outside the gene matches. The CDR3 consists of 15 residues. CDR3 protein: CATSRPQGMDQPQHF. CDR3 in DNA: TGTGCCACCAGCAGACCACAGGGGATGGATCAGCCCCAGCATTTT.

The CDR3 DNA follows: TGTGCCAGCAGTTTAATATCGGACACTGAAGCTTTCTTT. Encoded protein: CASSLISDTEAFF. The J gene is TRBJ1-1, the V gene TRBV12-3 or TRBV12-4; no reliable D call. Trimming removed 2 bases at V and 3 bases at J, with 7 bases between. CDR3 length: 13 residues.

This clonotype occurred once. V gene TRBV19 combines with J gene TRBJ2-1; the D gene is possibly TRBD1 (5 bases). The V and J ends lost 7 bases and 4 bases respectively, with 26 bases between them. The V gene's germline CDR1 is LNHDA and CDR2 SQIVND (reference sequence). The CDR3 runs to 18 residues. The CDR3 DNA reads TGTGCCAGTACTTCTATAGTCTCCAGGGCCTCAGCTTACAATGAGCAGTTCTTC. Its translation: CASTSIVSRASAYNEQFF.

CDR3: CASSWTGEGYTF. CDR3 coding DNA: TGTGCCAGCAGTTGGACAGGGGAGGGCTACACCTTC. This rearrangement joins TRBV6-6 to TRBJ1-2; 9 bases fit TRBD1. CDR3 length: 12 amino acids. The ends lost 4 bases at V and 8 bases at J; junction bases unmatched: 2. Germline V gene lookup returns CDR1 MNHNY and CDR2 SVGAGI (reference sequence).

The rearrangement joins TRBV19 to TRBJ1-2; unclear D gene. Trimming cost V 6 bases and J 8 bases, with 19 bases left between them. The CDR3 is 14 amino acids. Germline values: CDR1 LNHDA, CDR2 SQIVND (reference sequence). CDR3 in amino acids: CASRIGSARRGYTF. The CDR3 DNA follows: TGTGCCAGTAGGATCGGGTCGGCACGCAGGGGCTACACCTTC.

The rearrangement links TRBV5-4 to TRBJ2-2; D not resolved. This CDR3 spans 13 amino acids. V shed 2 bases and J shed 3 bases, with 5 bases lying between them. Germline V lookup: CDR1 SGHNT, CDR2 YYREEE (reference sequence). CDR3 protein: CASSLQYTGELFF. In DNA, the CDR3 is TGTGCCAGCAGCTTACAGTACACCGGGGAGCTGTTTTTT.

The chain joins TRBV12-3 or TRBV12-4 to TRBJ2-4; D assignment may be TRBD1 or TRBD2 (5 bases each). The CDR3 runs to 17 residues. Trimming left V 0 bases short and J 1 base short, with 13 bases between. The CDR3 loop is CASSLASEGKAKNIQYF. The CDR3 nucleotides are TGTGCCAGCAGTTTAGCGTCCGAGGGGAAGGCCAAAAACATTCAGTACTTC.

V is TRBV6-1 and J is TRBJ2-3; 8 bases fit TRBD1. The CDR3 spans 14 residues. V lost 6 bases, J lost 2 bases, and 4 bases stayed unmatched. Germline values: CDR1 MNHNS, CDR2 SASEGT. In DNA form, the CDR3 reads TGTGCCAGCAGCACGGGACAGGTCACAGATACGCAGTATTTT. Protein: CASSTGQVTDTQYF.

This clonotype was seen only a few times. V usage is TRBV7-8 and J usage is TRBJ2-7; TRBD2 matches 11 bases. From germline, CDR1 is SGHVS and CDR2 FQNEAQ. Trimming cost V 5 bases and J 2 bases; bases outside gene matches: 2. The CDR3 is 14 residues long. The CDR3 here is CASSRLAGPYEQYV. CDR3 bases: TGTGCCAGCAGCAGACTAGCGGGGCCCTACGAGCAGTACGTC.